This entry lists 29 T cell receptor beta chains sequenced from one sample in a study of T-cell reconstitution after alpha-beta-depleted transplantation in children. Unique molecular identifiers featured in how the TCRbeta library was prepared. Each CDR3 protein gets one entry after TCRdb re-called the PCR reads with MiXCR. The repertoire holds approximately 1,000,000 distinct CDR3 sequences, with roughly 31% as singletons. The source was PBMCs, mostly from graft donor cells, collected 360 days after TCRalphabeta/CD19-depleted stem cell transplant. The source of these receptors is a boy under three years old who had a stem cell transplant for SCID, so the T cells may come from the graft donor.

This clonotype came up a few times. The genes are TRBV6-5 and TRBJ1-2; 7 bases are a match to TRBD1. Germline CDR1 reads MNHEY; CDR2 reads SVGAGI. CDR3 length: 12 residues. Losses at the gene ends were 10 bases for V and 2 bases for J; bases not matched to a gene: 4. This CDR3 reads CATSDRNYGYTF. CDR3 coding DNA: TGTGCCACCTCGGACAGGAACTATGGCTACACCTTC.

This chain connects TRBV12-3 or TRBV12-4 to TRBJ2-4; 7 nucleotides agree with TRBD1. The CDR3 contains 15 residues. The V segment lost 3 bases and the J segment 6 bases; nucleotides outside the gene matches: 8. CDR3 DNA sequence: TGTGCCAGCAGTTTGACAGGGAAGTTGGGAAACATTCAGTACTTC. This codes for CASSLTGKLGNIQYF.

The chain couples TRBV4-1 to TRBJ2-7; no clear D gene. Germline CDR1 and CDR2: MGHRA and YSYEKL. The CDR3 spans 13 residues. V was pared by 2 bases and J by 6 bases, with 11 bases between. CDR3 region: CASSQTSAREQYF. CDR3 nucleotides: TGCGCCAGCAGCCAAACCTCCGCTCGCGAGCAGTACTTC.

This clonotype was picked up one time. The V and J genes are TRBV7-9 and TRBJ1-1, with D possibly being TRBD1 (5 bases). V dropped 3 bases and J dropped 1 base, with 12 bases sitting between them. The CDR3 is 15 residues long. Germline-derived CDR1 and CDR2 are SEHNR and FQNEAQ (reference sequence). The CDR3 DNA is TGTGCCAGCAGCTTCTCGGGGCTGGGGAACACTGAAGCTTTCTTT. Protein sequence: CASSFSGLGNTEAFF.

This rearrangement joins TRBV28 to TRBJ1-1; 9 bases match TRBD1. CDR1 is MDHEN, CDR2 SYDVKM, per germline. The CDR3 is 14 residues long. With V trimmed by 6 bases and J by 5 bases, 7 bases remained unmatched. This chain's CDR3 is CASSRDRADTEAFF. The CDR3 coding sequence is TGTGCCAGCAGCAGGGACAGGGCGGATACTGAAGCTTTCTTT. Filled out from reference TRBV28 and TRBJ1-1, the complete variable domain reads DVKVTQSSRYLVKRTGEKVFLECVQDMDHENMFWYRQDPGLGLRLIYFSYDVKMKEKGDIPEGYSVSREKKERFSLILESASTNQTSMYLCASSRDRADTEAFFGQGTRLTVV.

This clonotype has just one count. This sequence joins TRBV28 and TRBJ2-7; no reliable D call. CDR1 and CDR2 (germline): MDHEN, SYDVKM. The length of the CDR3 is 14 residues. V was shortened by 6 bases and J by 4 bases, with 16 bases between the two germline ends. CDR3 residues: CASSSPGPVYEQYF. The CDR3 bases are TGTGCCAGCAGCTCCCCGGGCCCCGTATACGAGCAGTACTTC.

This clonotype was seen many times. The V and J genes are TRBV6-1 and TRBJ2-7; 9 positions match TRBD1. CDR1 and CDR2 from the germline V gene are MNHNS and SASEGT. There are 14 residues in the CDR3. J lost 6 bases, V lost 3 bases, and 6 bases had no gene match. CDR3 amino acids: CASSEDRGPGEQYF. The DNA for the CDR3 is TGTGCCAGCAGTGAGGACAGGGGCCCCGGCGAGCAGTACTTC.

The CDR3 DNA reads as TGCGCCAGCAGCTTGGAGGAGCCTGCCAGGAGGGAGCAGTACTTC. This sequence encodes CASSLEEPARREQYF. V gene TRBV5-1 combines with J gene TRBJ2-7, with D tentatively TRBD2 (5 bases). CDR1 and CDR2 from the germline V gene are SGHRS and YFSETQ. This CDR3 has 15 residues. V shed 0 bases and J shed 7 bases, with 17 bases lying between them. The complete variable domain, with remaining parts taken from reference TRBV5-1 and TRBJ2-7, reads KAGVTQTPRYLIKTRGQQVTLSCSPISGHRSVSWYQQTPGQGLQFLFEYFSETQRNKGNFPGRFSGRQFSNSRSEMNVSTLELGDSALYLCASSLEEPARREQYFGPGTRLTVT.

The CDR3 loop reads CASSQRQSRSDEQYF. In DNA form, the CDR3 reads TGTGCCAGCAGCCAGCGACAGTCACGGTCGGACGAGCAGTACTTC. The chain combines TRBV7-8 with TRBJ2-7; D perhaps matches TRBD1 (5 bases). Looked up from germline, CDR1 is SGHVS and CDR2 is FQNEAQ. CDR3 length: 15 residues. With 5 bases removed from V and 5 bases from J, the gap between germline ends came to 19 bases. Looking up the rest from reference TRBV7-8 and TRBJ2-7 gives the full variable domain: GAGVSQSPRYKVAKRGQDVALRCDPISGHVSLFWYQQALGQGPEFLTYFQNEAQLDKSGLPSDRFFAERPEGSVSTLKIQRTQQEDSAVYLCASSQRQSRSDEQYFGPGTRLTVT.

This chain links TRBV14 with TRBJ2-1; 7 bases fit TRBD2. Germline assignment: CDR1 SGHDN and CDR2 FVKESK. V lost 2 bases to trimming and J lost 1 base; unmatched junction nucleotides: 11. The CDR3 has 18 residues. The CDR3 here is CASSQIFLGTNSYNEQFF. The CDR3 DNA sequence: TGTGCCAGCAGCCAAATTTTTCTCGGGACTAATTCCTACAATGAGCAGTTCTTC.

The chain joins TRBV27 to TRBJ2-3; maybe TRBD1 (5 bases). Germline CDR1 and CDR2: MNHEY and SMNVEV (reference sequence). The V gene lost 3 bases and the J gene lost 6 bases, with 10 bases spanning the gap. The CDR3 is 13 residues long. The CDR3 coding sequence is TGTGCCAGCAGTTTGGACACCCTGGATACGCAGTATTTT. It yields the protein CASSLDTLDTQYF.

This chain links TRBV7-9 with TRBJ2-3; 10 nucleotides line up with TRBD1. The germline V gene has CDR1 SEHNR and CDR2 FQNEAQ (reference sequence). V lost 5 bases, J lost 8 bases, and 7 bases stayed unmatched. The CDR3 runs to 14 residues. The CDR3 bases are TGTGCCAGCAGCGCGGACAGGGGGGGCGGTACGCAGTATTTT. Translated: CASSADRGGGTQYF. Together with reference TRBV7-9 and TRBJ2-3, the CDR3 gives the full variable domain: DTGVSQNPRHKITKRGQNVTFRCDPISEHNRLYWYRQTLGQGPEFLTYFQNEAQLEKSRLLSDRFSAERPKGSFSTLEIQRTEQGDSAMYLCASSADRGGGTQYFGPGTRLTVL.

The chain combines TRBV20-1 with TRBJ2-1, with TRBD1 identical over 7 bases. This CDR3 has 15 amino acids. J was trimmed by 0 bases and V by 7 bases; bases with no gene match: 9. CDR1 DFQATT and CDR2 SNEGSKA come from the germline V gene (reference sequence). In nucleotides, the CDR3 is TGCAGTGTTTCGAGGGACAGAAGCTCCTACAATGAGCAGTTCTTC. Its protein is CSVSRDRSSYNEQFF.

The sample holds a few counts of this clonotype. The rearrangement links TRBV15 to TRBJ2-1; perhaps TRBD2 as D (5 bases). CDR3 length: 17 residues. Germline values: CDR1 LNHNV, CDR2 YYDKDF (reference sequence). Trimming took 0 bases from V and 1 from J, leaving 13 bases between them. The CDR3 sequence: CATSRDYGPGSYNEQFF. The CDR3 bases are TGTGCCACCAGCAGAGATTACGGGCCGGGGTCCTACAATGAGCAGTTCTTC.

The chain links TRBV5-1 to TRBJ2-7; 8 bases align to TRBD1. CDR1 and CDR2 from the germline V gene are SGHRS and YFSETQ. CDR3 size: 13 residues. V lost 2 bases, J lost 5 bases, and 3 bases stayed unmatched. The CDR3 here is CASSLQGGDEQYF. The CDR3 DNA reads TGCGCCAGCAGCTTACAGGGGGGAGACGAGCAGTACTTC. The full variable domain, rest sourced from reference TRBV5-1 and TRBJ2-7, is KAGVTQTPRYLIKTRGQQVTLSCSPISGHRSVSWYQQTPGQGLQFLFEYFSETQRNKGNFPGRFSGRQFSNSRSEMNVSTLELGDSALYLCASSLQGGDEQYFGPGTRLTVT.

This chain links TRBV5-1 with TRBJ1-2, with a weak D call TRBD1 (5 bases). The CDR3 totals 14 residues. CDR1 and CDR2 (germline): SGHRS, YFSETQ. Trimming took 6 bases from V and 8 from J, leaving 20 bases between them. This chain's CDR3 is CASTSEGPRKGYTF. The DNA for the CDR3 is TGCGCCAGCACCTCCGAGGGGCCAAGGAAGGGCTACACCTTC.

The chain's CDR3 is CSVPGYGYGYTF. In DNA form, the CDR3 reads TGCAGCGTTCCGGGGTACGGCTATGGCTACACCTTC. The chain couples TRBV29-1 to TRBJ1-2, with D unclear. Germline CDR1 and CDR2: SQVTM and ANQGSEA. V lost 5 bases and J 4 bases, leaving 11 bases between the germline ends. CDR3 length: 12 residues.

This clonotype has a handful of counts. The chain uses TRBV4-2 and TRBJ2-2; TRBD1 matches 8 bases. V lost 4 bases and J lost 5; bases outside the gene matches: 9. The CDR3 has 16 residues. From germline, CDR1 is LGHNA and CDR2 YNFKEQ. CDR3 in amino acids: CASSRGPDRGTGELFF. CDR3 DNA sequence: TGTGCCAGCAGCCGAGGCCCAGACAGGGGTACCGGGGAGCTGTTTTTT.

The chain links TRBV4-2 to TRBJ2-7, with 9 bases lining up with TRBD2. Germline V gene data show CDR1 as LGHNA and CDR2 as YNFKEQ. Unmatched junction bases numbered 8, after V lost 5 bases and J lost 3 bases. This CDR3 is built from 15 residues. This chain's CDR3 is CASSEGTSLLYEQYF. In DNA form, the CDR3 reads TGTGCCAGCAGCGAGGGGACTAGCCTACTCTACGAGCAGTACTTC.

The chain employs TRBV25-1 and TRBJ1-2; D not resolved. There are 14 residues in the CDR3. The V gene's germline CDR1 is MGHDK and CDR2 SYGVNS. V was cut by 3 bases and J by 4 bases, with 12 bases left in between. DNA of the CDR3: TGTGCCAGCAGTGATGCTGCTGGGATCTATGGCTACACCTTC. Its protein product is CASSDAAGIYGYTF.

This chain uses TRBV15 with TRBJ1-6, with unresolved D. The CDR3 has 15 amino acids. The V gene lost 0 bases and the J gene lost 9 bases, with 12 bases spanning the gap. Germline CDR1 and CDR2: LNHNV and YYDKDF (reference sequence). CDR3 nucleotide sequence: TGTGCCACCAGCAGAGAGGGCAACTGGGGTTCACCCCTCCACTTT. Residues: CATSREGNWGSPLHF.

The V call is TRBV5-1, the J call TRBJ2-2; a possible D gene is TRBD2 (6 bases). V lost 7 bases, J lost 6 bases, and 19 bases lay in between. The CDR3 extends over 15 amino acids. Germline CDR1 and CDR2: SGHRS and YFSETQ. The DNA for the CDR3 is TGCGCCAGCTCCCCGGCAGGCGGGATCCCCGGGGAGCTGTTTTTT. Translation: CASSPAGGIPGELFF. Full variable domain (missing parts from reference TRBV5-1 and TRBJ2-2): KAGVTQTPRYLIKTRGQQVTLSCSPISGHRSVSWYQQTPGQGLQFLFEYFSETQRNKGNFPGRFSGRQFSNSRSEMNVSTLELGDSALYLCASSPAGGIPGELFFGEGSRLTVL.

In its sample, this clonotype was seen a few times. J is TRBJ1-3 and V is TRBV20-1; D unclear. The germline V and J ends were trimmed by 2 bases and 0 bases, with 8 bases remaining between them. In germline, CDR1 is DFQATT, CDR2 SNEGSKA (reference sequence). This CDR3 has 14 residues. The CDR3 DNA follows: TGCAGTGCTAGAACGGGCTTCTCTGGAAACACCATATATTTT. It encodes CSARTGFSGNTIYF.

This clonotype has more than one count but fewer than ten. The V gene is TRBV5-6, the J gene TRBJ2-1; no clear D. V was shortened by 1 base and J by 7 bases, with 6 bases between the two germline ends. Germline-derived CDR1 and CDR2 are SGHDT and YYEEEE. CDR3 length equals 12 residues. The CDR3 bases are TGTGCCAGCAGCTTGACGGAGAATGAGCAGTTCTTC. Encoded protein: CASSLTENEQFF. The full variable domain, in which reference TRBV5-6 and TRBJ2-1 provide the parts outside the CDR3, is DAGVTQSPTHLIKTRGQQVTLRCSPKSGHDTVSWYQQALGQGPQFIFQYYEEEERQRGNFPDRFSGHQFPNYSSELNVNALLLGDSALYLCASSLTENEQFFGPGTRLTVL.

Ten or more counts support this clonotype. The chain carries TRBV4-1 and TRBJ1-4; unclear D gene. Germline lookup yields CDR1 MGHRA and CDR2 YSYEKL. V dropped 1 base and J dropped 8 bases, with 5 bases sitting between them. The CDR3 sequence is 12 residues long. The CDR3 region has the DNA TGCGCCAGCAGCCAAGGCAGGGAAAAACTGTTTTTT. Translation gives CASSQGREKLFF.

This clonotype occurred a few times. This CDR3 is CSAGGTTAQYF. Here the CDR3 DNA reads TGCAGTGCTGGAGGGACGACGGCGCAGTATTTT. This chain connects TRBV20-1 to TRBJ2-3; perhaps TRBD2 as D (6 bases). Trimming cost V 5 bases and J 10 bases, with 13 bases left between them. Germline CDR1 is DFQATT and CDR2 is SNEGSKA (reference sequence). The CDR3 is 11 amino acids.

The chain combines TRBV24-1 with TRBJ1-4; no firm D call. The CDR3 totals 14 residues. V dropped 6 bases and J dropped 5 bases, with 12 bases sitting between them. Germline V lookup: CDR1 KGHDR, CDR2 SFDVKD. CDR3 region: CATSRGEKNEKLFF. CDR3 bases: TGTGCCACCAGTCGGGGAGAGAAAAATGAAAAACTGTTTTTT.

V and J are TRBV4-2 and TRBJ2-2, with D perhaps TRBD1 or TRBD2 (6 bases each). V dropped 3 bases and J dropped 4 bases, with 21 bases sitting between them. Germline-derived CDR1 and CDR2 are LGHNA and YNFKEQ. The CDR3 length is 18 residues. CDR3 bases: TGTGCCAGCAGCCAGCAGGGGATGGGGGGCCCTGCCACCGGGGAGCTGTTTTTT. This encodes CASSQQGMGGPATGELFF.

The table lists this clonotype with a few counts. The chain uses TRBV6-1 and TRBJ1-5, with D possibly TRBD1 on 6 matching bases. Trimming pared 6 bases from V and 3 bases from J, leaving 12 bases between. The CDR3 length is 14 residues. Germline V CDR1 and CDR2: MNHNS, SASEGT. The CDR3 spells CASSGQFDNQPQHF. DNA of the CDR3: TGTGCCAGCAGCGGACAGTTTGACAATCAGCCCCAGCATTTT.